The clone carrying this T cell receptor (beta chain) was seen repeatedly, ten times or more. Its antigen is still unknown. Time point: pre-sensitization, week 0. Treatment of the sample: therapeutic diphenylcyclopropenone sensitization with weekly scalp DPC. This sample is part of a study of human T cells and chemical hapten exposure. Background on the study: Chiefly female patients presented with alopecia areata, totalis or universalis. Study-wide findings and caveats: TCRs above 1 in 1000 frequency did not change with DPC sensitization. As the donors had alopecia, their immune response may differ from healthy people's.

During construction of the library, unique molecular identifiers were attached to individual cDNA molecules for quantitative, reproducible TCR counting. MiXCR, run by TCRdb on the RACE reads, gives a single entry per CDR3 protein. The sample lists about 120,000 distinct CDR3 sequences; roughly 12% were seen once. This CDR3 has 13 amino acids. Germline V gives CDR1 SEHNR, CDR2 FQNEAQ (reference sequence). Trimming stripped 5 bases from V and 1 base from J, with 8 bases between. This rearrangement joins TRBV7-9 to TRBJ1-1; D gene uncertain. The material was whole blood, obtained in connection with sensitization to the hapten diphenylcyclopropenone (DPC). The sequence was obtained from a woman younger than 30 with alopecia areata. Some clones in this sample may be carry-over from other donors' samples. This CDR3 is CASSVQANTEAFF. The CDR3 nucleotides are TGTGCCAGCAGCGTCCAGGCGAACACTGAAGCTTTCTTT.